This section outlines one TCR beta chain sequence together with its context. A much larger clone differs from this one at a single base, so this may be a read error. Using genomic DNA as the template, TCR beta VDJ and CDR3 profiling was carried out. TCRdb processed the reads anew with MiXCR; each CDR3 protein has one entry. This sample has 200,000 to 250,000 distinct CDR3 sequences, with 30% to 40% found just once. This record comes from a study of CD8+CD57+ T cells in acquired aplastic anemia. Across the whole study: Isolated CD4+ and CD8+ cells, once sorted, yielded DNA averaging roughly 3.2 ug.

This CDR3 comprises 15 residues. In germline, CDR1 is ENHRY, CDR2 SYGVKD. With 5 bases removed from V and 0 bases from J, the gap between germline ends came to 13 bases. The chain employs TRBV10-3 and TRBJ1-2; D gene ambiguous. The receptor's source is a human donor in good health, serving as a control. Source material: sorted CD4+, CD8+, or CD8+CD57+ T cells (not recorded which) from PBMCs. The DNA of the CDR3 is TGTGCCATCAGTTACTCGACGACGGCTAACTATGGCTACACCTTC. This codes for CAISYSTTANYGYTF.